The T cell receptor beta chain described here comes from a study of beta chain features in type 1 diabetes. Regarding the study as a whole: At VDJ recombination sites, type 1 diabetes patients had fewer insertions and more deleted nucleotides.

CDR1 is SGDLS and CDR2 is YYNGEE in the germline V gene. The CDR3 sequence is 15 residues long. The trim removed 0 bases at V and 7 bases at J, leaving 5 bases unmatched. cDNA synthesis used the whole RNA isolate, giving expressed TCRB sequences. Method: immunoSEQ multiplex PCR; TCRdb's copy keeps in-frame clones and lacks some. Among around 140,000 clones listed, over 8% were seen once. As to this clone: As yet, its antigen is unknown.

Sequenced sample: central memory CD4+ T cells from blood. The chain uses TRBV9 and TRBJ2-2; 8 nucleotides line up with TRBD1. This TCR came from a woman in her thirties or forties in good health. CDR3 bases: TGTGCCAGCAGCGTAGCGGACAGGGCGGTCGGGGAGCTGTTTTTT. The encoded protein is CASSVADRAVGELFF. The full variable domain, in which reference TRBV9 and TRBJ2-2 provide the parts outside the CDR3, is DSGVTQTPKHLITATGQRVTLRCSPRSGDLSVYWYQQSLDQGLQFLIQYYNGEERAKGNILERFSAQQFPDLHSELNLSSLELGDSALYFCASSVADRAVGELFFGEGSRLTVL.